The text below deals with one TCR beta chain. Its antigen is unidentified. Primers: 60 Vbeta forward and 13 Jbeta reverse. The repertoire was sequenced with immunoSEQ multiplex PCR; TCRdb's copy has only in-frame clones and lacks some. The data show some 140,000 clones, approximately 79% seen once. The data belong to a study of cytomegalovirus exposure and HLA in healthy donors. The CDR3 runs to 15 residues. Germline-derived CDR1 and CDR2 are KGHSH and LQKENI. V lost 5 bases to trimming and J lost 5 bases; unmatched junction nucleotides: 6. Regarding the study as a whole: Rarity marked most TCR sequences, yet some public TCRs occurred in many donors.

The sequencing sample was made of PBMCs. This chain links TRBV18 with TRBJ1-5; TRBD1 aligns across 10 bases. This TCR derives from a woman aged 50 to 60 in good health and CMV-seropositive. DNA for the CDR3: TGTGCCAGCTCAAAGACAGGGGGCGCCGATCAGCCCCAGCATTTT. Its translation is CASSKTGGADQPQHF.